Below, 3 T cell receptor beta chains from the same sample are listed, as sequenced in a study of T cells after yellow fever vaccination. A single record per CDR3 protein comes from TCRdb applying MiXCR to the 5' RACE reads. The sample records hundreds of thousands of distinct CDR3 sequences, about a sixth being singletons. The sample in question was PBMCs, obtained around 5 days after the first yellow fever vaccination. The receptors here all came from a man younger than 30 who received the YFV17D yellow fever vaccine.

The gene calls are TRBV5-5 and TRBJ1-4; D is unresolved. The CDR3 has 13 amino acids. Germline V gives CDR1 SGHKS, CDR2 YYEKEE (reference sequence). Trimming cost V 5 bases and J 4 bases, with 9 bases left between them. This chain's CDR3 is CASSGRGNEKLFF. In nucleotides, the CDR3 is TGTGCCAGCAGTGGGCGGGGTAATGAAAAACTGTTTTTT.

This clonotype appeared many times. This sequence joins TRBV4-3 and TRBJ2-6, with TRBD1 as a possible D gene (5 bases). This CDR3 comprises 17 residues. The ends were cut back, 1 base at V and 1 base at J, with 11 bases in the middle. Germline V gene data show CDR1 as LGHNA and CDR2 as YSLEER. CDR3 amino acids: CASSQAARASGANVLTF. The CDR3 region has the DNA TGCGCCAGCAGCCAAGCCGCCAGGGCGTCTGGGGCCAACGTCCTGACTTTC.

Here the CDR3 reads CAISPGQWNEQFF. CDR3 DNA: TGTGCCATCAGCCCGGGACAGTGGAATGAGCAGTTCTTC. The V gene is TRBV10-3, the J gene TRBJ2-1; 7 bases are shared with TRBD1. Germline CDR1 and CDR2: ENHRY and SYGVKD. The V and J ends lost 6 bases and 7 bases, in that order; junction bases with no gene match: 6. The CDR3 runs to 13 residues.